A selection of T cell receptor beta chains follows, all from one sample in a study of CD8 T cells in Susac syndrome. TCRdb re-analysed the immunoSEQ multiplex PCR reads in MiXCR, keeping a single row per CDR3 protein. The sample carries about 130,000 distinct CDR3 sequences, roughly 93% recorded once. The sample consisted of CD8+ T cells from PBMCs. These TCRs come from a human donor with multiple sclerosis. Both conserved end residues are part of each CDR3.

j_gene: TRBJ2-5
v_gene: TRBV6-5
CDR3aa: CASSYKRWGGVETQYF

j_gene: TRBJ2-7
v_gene: TRBV27
CDR3aa: CASSRDRASYEQYF

j_gene: TRBJ1-6
v_gene: TRBV30
CDR3aa: CAWSVRAGVGNSPLHF

j_gene: TRBJ2-7
v_gene: TRBV7-9
CDR3aa: CASSHLGSPYEQYF

j_gene: TRBJ2-1
v_gene: TRBV2
CDR3aa: CARQQGNEQFF

j_gene: TRBJ2-5
v_gene: TRBV4-1
CDR3aa: CASSQDQDFQETQYF

j_gene: TRBJ1-2
v_gene: TRBV6-1
CDR3aa: CASSRLDTAALNYGYTF

j_gene: TRBJ1-5
v_gene: TRBV16
CDR3aa: CASSPRGQPQHF

j_gene: TRBJ2-3
v_gene: TRBV2
CDR3aa: CASSESGASTDTQYF

j_gene: TRBJ2-3
v_gene: TRBV27
CDR3aa: CASSWTSGGTDTQYF

j_gene: TRBJ1-2
v_gene: TRBV6-1
CDR3aa: CASSEWTGANNYGYTF

j_gene: TRBJ2-2
v_gene: TRBV2
CDR3aa: CASSGVVAGVNTGELFF

j_gene: TRBJ2-7
v_gene: TRBV29-1
CDR3aa: CSVWTGGRYEQYF

j_gene: TRBJ2-3
v_gene: TRBV27
CDR3aa: CASSFGLGDTQYF

j_gene: TRBJ1-2
v_gene: TRBV12-3/TRBV12-4
CDR3aa: CASSFPGKANYGYTF

j_gene: TRBJ1-4
v_gene: TRBV7-6
CDR3aa: CASSPGQDLNEKLFF

j_gene: TRBJ2-3
v_gene: TRBV4-1
CDR3aa: CASSHLGGTDTQYF

j_gene: TRBJ2-7
v_gene: TRBV3-1
CDR3aa: CASSQDGSGFYEQYF

j_gene: TRBJ1-5
v_gene: TRBV6-2/TRBV6-3
CDR3aa: CASSKDRGLNQPQHF

j_gene: TRBJ2-3
v_gene: TRBV19
CDR3aa: CASTPSPRRTDTQYF

j_gene: TRBJ2-4
v_gene: TRBV20-1
CDR3aa: CSARARLLAKNIQYF

j_gene: TRBJ2-7
v_gene: TRBV15
CDR3aa: CATSRERWDRGYEQYF

j_gene: TRBJ2-1
v_gene: TRBV6-5
CDR3aa: CASSYSWNNEQFF

j_gene: TRBJ2-7
v_gene: TRBV9
CDR3aa: CASSLLGGYEQYF

j_gene: TRBJ2-3
v_gene: TRBV6-5
CDR3aa: CASSYWPRDLWDRVTDTQYF

j_gene: TRBJ1-5
v_gene: TRBV20-1
CDR3aa: CSAKGQGLDDQPQHF

j_gene: TRBJ2-2
v_gene: TRBV7-9
CDR3aa: CASSFKLAGTSGIGELFF

j_gene: TRBJ2-3
v_gene: TRBV12-3/TRBV12-4
CDR3aa: CASSFVSHSTDTQYF

j_gene: TRBJ2-5
v_gene: TRBV11-2
CDR3aa: CASSPPALAGKETQYF

j_gene: TRBJ2-5
v_gene: TRBV14
CDR3aa: CASSPRPRETQYF

j_gene: TRBJ2-3
v_gene: TRBV4-1
CDR3aa: CASSRRTGATDTQYF

j_gene: TRBJ2-3
v_gene: TRBV5-1
CDR3aa: CASSLGGRPSTDTQYF

j_gene: TRBJ2-2
v_gene: TRBV15
CDR3aa: CATLWTEMNTGELFF

j_gene: TRBJ2-2
v_gene: TRBV7-7
CDR3aa: CASSLTHLPTGELFF

j_gene: TRBJ2-7
v_gene: TRBV3-1
CDR3aa: CASSQGTSGGLTYEQYF

j_gene: TRBJ2-1
v_gene: TRBV14
CDR3aa: CASSQVIRGDYNEQFF

j_gene: TRBJ2-2
v_gene: TRBV5-6
CDR3aa: CASSLGNTGELFF

j_gene: TRBJ2-3
v_gene: TRBV2
CDR3aa: CASSEDRLAGPTDTQYF

j_gene: TRBJ2-1
v_gene: TRBV9
CDR3aa: CASSVGVNEQFF

j_gene: TRBJ2-3
v_gene: TRBV13
CDR3aa: CASSENQFKTDTQYF

j_gene: TRBJ2-2
v_gene: TRBV5-6
CDR3aa: CASSHDRGRTGELFF

j_gene: TRBJ1-3
v_gene: TRBV7-6
CDR3aa: CASSPTGRDYTIYF

j_gene: TRBJ2-1
v_gene: TRBV9
CDR3aa: CASSSSPGQYNEQFF

j_gene: TRBJ2-5
v_gene: TRBV5-8
CDR3aa: CASSLVWTSLQETQYF